The rows below give T cell receptor beta chains drawn from one sample of a study of shared clonotypes between healthy human individuals. Profiling relied on immunoSEQ multiplex PCR, and the TCRdb table lists in-frame clones only, not all of them. Of about 1 million clones in the sample, about 75% were seen once. The sequenced sample consisted of memory CD4+ T cells sorted from blood. The receptor source for this set is a man aged 18-30 years in good health. Each CDR3 is given with its conserved first and last residue.

J gene,V gene,CDR3 protein
TRBJ2-3,TRBV11-2,CASSSYPATDTQYF
TRBJ1-1,TRBV5-5,CASLRQGNTEAFF
TRBJ2-5,TRBV5-1,CASSPFVGGQETQYF
TRBJ1-1,TRBV5-7,CASSTPRDRVMNTEAFF
TRBJ2-2,TRBV11-3,CASSLGWGNLYTGELFF
TRBJ2-6,TRBV4-3,CASSQEWGPGANVLTF
TRBJ2-7,TRBV5-1,CASSPPTAYEQYF
TRBJ1-2,TRBV6-6,CASRSTDNYGYTF
TRBJ2-3,TRBV5-4,CASSLAVGGGDTQYF
TRBJ2-3,TRBV4-2,CASSLTTSGTDTQYF
TRBJ1-1,TRBV30,CAWIPRDSPSAFF
TRBJ2-3,TRBV6-1,CATARGGMQYF
TRBJ2-2,TRBV10-1,CASSGGLAVTAGELFF
TRBJ2-2,TRBV15,CATSREAGTSGTGELFF
TRBJ2-3,TRBV30,CAWSVGLAGNTDTQYF
TRBJ2-7,TRBV28,CASSLWDRGEYEQYF
TRBJ2-6,TRBV27,CASSWQGPSGANVLTF
TRBJ2-2,TRBV11-2,CASSLIWGPGELFF
TRBJ2-3,TRBV6-1,CASTLRTDTQYF
TRBJ1-2,TRBV18,CASSLRQNYGYTF
TRBJ2-7,TRBV6-4,CASSECEQYF